This TCR beta chain was retrieved from a study of cytomegalovirus exposure and HLA in healthy donors. General observations from the study: With DRB1 most and HLA-C fewest, TCR association rates differed between HLA loci in a later analysis.

This clone was found a few times. Its matching antigen is unknown. CDR3 size: 13 residues. V was pared by 1 base and J by 12 bases, with 18 bases between. Germline lookup yields CDR1 GTSNPN and CDR2 SVGIG (reference sequence). The PCR contained 60 Vbeta and 13 Jbeta primers. Libraries were prepared by immunoSEQ multiplex PCR; TCRdb keeps only in-frame clonotypes and omits some of them. The repertoire holds 150,000 to 200,000 clones, with roughly three quarters as singletons. The chain recombines TRBV30 with TRBJ1-1; the D gene is possibly TRBD1 (6 bases). The sequencing sample was made of PBMCs. The clonotype was recovered from a male donor in good health and CMV-seronegative. DNA for the CDR3: TGTGCCTGGAGTGCCTACAGGGCCCGTCTAACTTTCTTT. Translated, it gives CAWSAYRARLTFF.